Presented here are 11 T cell receptor beta chains from one specimen sequenced in a study of siplizumab effects on memory and regulatory T cells. The method was immunoSEQ multiplex PCR; TCRdb's version includes in-frame clones alone and lacks a portion of them. This sample carries approximately 100,000 clones, approximately 94% of them seen once, and the ten largest clones take 0.55% to 0.65%. Sequenced: Tregs sorted from blood. These receptors all stem from a human donor in good health.

This rearrangement joins TRBV5-6 to TRBJ2-1, with 12 bases fitting TRBD2. The CDR3 is 14 residues long. The J segment lost 13 bases and the V segment lost 4 bases, leaving 9 bases of the junction unmatched. Germline lookup yields CDR1 SGHDT and CDR2 YYEEEE. Here the CDR3 reads CASSLAGGPPGQFF. Here the CDR3 DNA reads TGTGCCAGCAGCCTAGCGGGAGGGCCCCCAGGTCAGTTCTTC.

The CDR3 DNA reads as TGTGCCAGCCTAAGCAGGGGACCTCAAGGGAGACTGTTTTTT. It is translated as CASLSRGPQGRLFF. The chain recombines TRBV6-5 with TRBJ1-4, with TRBD1 as a possible D gene (6 bases). The V end was cut by 8 bases, the J end by 13 bases, with 23 bases between. This CDR3 has 14 amino acids. From germline, CDR1 is MNHEY and CDR2 SVGAGI.

This chain links TRBV2 with TRBJ1-2; D possibly corresponds to TRBD1 (6 bases). CDR1 SNHLY and CDR2 FYNNEI come from the germline V gene. The CDR3 is made up of 15 amino acids. V gave up 2 bases and J gave up 0 bases, with 10 bases separating them. The CDR3 sequence is CASSEQGRTNYGYTF. CDR3 DNA sequence: TGTGCCAGCAGTGAACAGGGGCGAACTAACTATGGCTACACCTTC.

The V call is TRBV20-1, the J call TRBJ2-7; no definite D call. CDR3 length: 11 amino acids. Germline CDR1 and CDR2: DFQATT and SNEGSKA (reference sequence). The V end was cut by 6 bases, the J end by 3 bases, with 9 bases between. CDR3 protein: CSAPILYEQYF. CDR3 nucleotides: TGCAGTGCGCCTATCCTCTACGAGCAGTACTTC.

The chain has TRBV28 and TRBJ1-4; 7 nucleotides match TRBD1. There are 12 residues in the CDR3. V lost 11 bases and J lost 7; bases outside the gene matches: 7. CDR1 and CDR2 (germline): MDHEN, SYDVKM. The CDR3 region is CAVNRGPEKLFF. The CDR3 DNA reads as TGTGCCGTGAACAGGGGACCTGAAAAACTGTTTTTT. The full variable domain, rest sourced from reference TRBV28 and TRBJ1-4, is DVKVTQSSRYLVKRTGEKVFLECVQDMDHENMFWYRQDPGLGLRLIYFSYDVKMKEKGDIPEGYSVSREKKERFSLILESASTNQTSMYLCAVNRGPEKLFFGSGTQLSVL.

For this clone: Within the sample, other DNA sequences also encode this same CDR3. V gene TRBV18 combines with J gene TRBJ1-3; 10 nucleotides align to TRBD1. J lost 4 bases, V lost 0 bases, and 3 bases had no gene match. This CDR3 contains 16 residues. Germline V gives CDR1 KGHSH, CDR2 LQKENI. The CDR3 sequence: CASSPPTGGFGNTIYF. The CDR3 nucleotides read TGTGCCAGCTCACCACCGACAGGGGGCTTCGGAAACACCATATATTTT.

The rearrangement joins TRBV11-2 to TRBJ2-7, with D perhaps matching TRBD1 (6 bases). The CDR3 runs 14 residues. V lost 2 bases and J 2 bases, leaving 10 bases between the germline ends. The germline V gene has CDR1 SGHAT and CDR2 FQNNGV. The chain's CDR3 is CASSLNRVTYEQYF. The CDR3 DNA is TGTGCCAGCAGCTTAAACAGGGTGACCTACGAGCAGTACTTC.

The gene calls are TRBV11-2 and TRBJ2-1; D unresolved. Trimming removed 4 bases at V and 10 bases at J, with 14 bases between. CDR3 size: 13 residues. Looked up from germline, CDR1 is SGHAT and CDR2 is FQNNGV. The CDR3 bases are TGTGCCAGCAGCTACCCGGTGGGAATCGAGCAGTTCTTC. Translated, it gives CASSYPVGIEQFF.

This clone has just one count. The gene calls are TRBV4-1 and TRBJ1-1, with D uncertain. The CDR3 covers 17 residues. Deletions cut 0 bases from V and 4 bases from J, with 18 bases between. Germline V gives CDR1 MGHRA, CDR2 YSYEKL. The chain's CDR3 is CASSQDSRSGRTTEAFF. The CDR3 DNA sequence: TGCGCCAGCAGCCAAGATTCGCGGTCGGGAAGGACCACTGAAGCTTTCTTT.

The rearrangement links TRBV11-2 to TRBJ2-7, with 8 bases aligning to TRBD1. The germline V gene encodes CDR1 SGHAT and CDR2 FQNNGV. The CDR3 covers 15 residues. Germline trimming cut 5 bases from V and 0 bases from J; bases unmatched to any gene: 6. In nucleotides, the CDR3 is TGTGCCAGCAGCACTCGACAGGGGATCTCCTACGAGCAGTACTTC. It encodes CASSTRQGISYEQYF.

J is TRBJ2-1 and V is TRBV27; TRBD2 matches 15 bases. V dropped 7 bases and J dropped 7; count of bases not matched to a gene: 8. Germline V gene data show CDR1 as MNHEY and CDR2 as SMNVEV (reference sequence). CDR3 length: 16 amino acids. CDR3 coding DNA: TGTGCCAGCACCTCTTGGGGGACTAGCGGGAGGAATGAGCAGTTCTTC. Protein product: CASTSWGTSGRNEQFF.